The clone carrying this TCR beta chain was found a few times. Its antigen is unknown. TCRdb called the RT-PCR reads again in MiXCR, with one record for every CDR3 protein. The table includes just over 300,000 distinct CDR3 sequences, roughly a fifth detected once. This sample stems from a study of response to subunit inactivated influenza vaccine. Regarding the study as a whole: Each seasonal influenza vaccination recruits few new T cells, the authors suggested.

The origin of this receptor is a man aged 50-75 years who received an inactivated influenza vaccine. The specimen was PBMCs from blood, collected about 20 months after vaccination.

The chain's CDR3 is CASSYSYRGTEAFF. In DNA form, the CDR3 reads TGTGCCAGCAGTTACTCCTACAGGGGGACTGAAGCTTTCTTT. V and J are TRBV6-5 and TRBJ1-1, with TRBD1 matching 8 bases. Trimming cost V 0 bases and J 5 bases; bases outside gene matches: 2. This CDR3 has 14 residues. Germline V gene lookup returns CDR1 MNHEY and CDR2 SVGAGI.